A single sample gave rise to the 28 T cell receptor beta chains below, sequenced in a study of graft-versus-host responses after intestinal transplantation. The repertoire was sequenced with immunoSEQ multiplex PCR; TCRdb's copy has only in-frame clones and lacks some. This sample carries just under 20,000 clones, roughly 70% of them seen once, and the ten largest clones take roughly 8%. Lymphocytes (intraepithelial and lamina propria) were released by processing the graft tissue. The specimen was ileum tissue, collected roughly three weeks after intestinal transplant. The receptors here all came from a human patient who received an intestinal transplant, so some T cells may come from the graft donor.

This clone was picked up a small number of times. The CDR3: CASSRPGTSYSYEQYF. The CDR3 nucleotides read TGTGCCAGCAGTCGGCCAGGCACTAGTTACTCCTACGAGCAGTACTTC. The rearrangement links TRBV2 to TRBJ2-7; TRBD2 is a possible D gene (5 bases). With 5 bases removed from V and 0 bases from J, the gap between germline ends came to 17 bases. This CDR3 is 16 amino acids long. The V gene's germline CDR1 is SNHLY and CDR2 FYNNEI.

There are a few counts of this clone. The chain carries TRBV5-1 and TRBJ2-1; 11 bases fit TRBD2. Germline V CDR1 and CDR2: SGHRS, YFSETQ. This CDR3 is built from 14 residues. V shed 8 bases and J 4 bases; nucleotides not matched to a gene: 5. In DNA, the CDR3 is TGCGCCAGTACTAGCGGGGGCTTTTACAATGAGCAGTTCTTC. Its translation: CASTSGGFYNEQFF.

This clone has a handful of counts. The J gene is TRBJ1-3, the V gene TRBV4-1, with 9 bases that match TRBD1. Germline assignment: CDR1 MGHRA and CDR2 YSYEKL. With V trimmed by 0 bases and J by 2 bases, 5 bases remained unmatched. CDR3 length equals 17 residues. The CDR3 loop is CASSQDIGQGPGNTIYF. The CDR3 region has the DNA TGCGCCAGCAGCCAAGATATCGGACAGGGGCCTGGAAACACCATATATTTT.

The J gene is TRBJ1-1, the V gene TRBV2; TRBD1 matches at 7 bases. J was trimmed by 1 base and V by 6 bases; bases with no gene match: 8. CDR3 length: 15 amino acids. The germline V gene encodes CDR1 SNHLY and CDR2 FYNNEI. The CDR3 sequence: CASSRPTGRNTEAFF. CDR3 DNA sequence: TGTGCCAGCAGCCGCCCGACAGGGCGGAACACTGAAGCTTTCTTT.

V and J are TRBV19 and TRBJ2-3, with D maybe TRBD1 (5 bases). In germline, CDR1 is LNHDA, CDR2 SQIVND (reference sequence). With 3 bases removed from V and 5 bases from J, the gap between germline ends came to 9 bases. This CDR3 contains 13 residues. CDR3 sequence (DNA): TGTGCCAGTAGTATGCAGGGTGAAGATACGCAGTATTTT. This gives the protein CASSMQGEDTQYF.

The chain carries TRBV27 and TRBJ1-2, with TRBD1 identical over 7 bases. The CDR3 runs to 15 residues. Germline V gene data show CDR1 as MNHEY and CDR2 as SMNVEV (reference sequence). V shed 3 bases and J 4 bases; nucleotides not matched to a gene: 8. CDR3 loop: CASSLAGGPGYGYTF. As DNA, the CDR3 is TGTGCCAGCAGTTTGGCAGGGGGTCCTGGCTATGGCTACACCTTC.

The rearrangement uses TRBV5-4 and TRBJ2-7, with D perhaps TRBD2 (5 bases). Trimming took off 4 bases at V and 2 bases at J, with 16 bases between the two ends. Germline V gene data show CDR1 as SGHNT and CDR2 as YYREEE (reference sequence). This CDR3 is built from 15 residues. CDR3 bases: TGTGCCAGCAGCCAAGAGGACTTTTTAGCCTACGAGCAGTACTTC. Protein product: CASSQEDFLAYEQYF. Supplemented by reference TRBV5-4 and TRBJ2-7, the full variable domain reads ETGVTQSPTHLIKTRGQQVTLRCSSQSGHNTVSWYQQALGQGPQFIFQYYREEENGRGNFPPRFSGLQFPNYSSELNVNALELDDSALYLCASSQEDFLAYEQYFGPGTRLTVT.

This sequence joins TRBV15 and TRBJ1-6, with D perhaps matching TRBD1 (5 bases). The CDR3 has 15 residues. The V end lost 6 bases, the J end lost 8 bases, and 17 bases lay between the germline ends. Per the germline V gene, CDR1 is LNHNV and CDR2 is YYDKDF (reference sequence). CDR3 nucleotide sequence: TGTGCCACCAGGGCGGGGCAGCGGGTAGATTCACCCCTCCACTTT. Its protein product is CATRAGQRVDSPLHF.

This chain joins TRBV9 and TRBJ2-3, with a tentative D call TRBD2 (6 bases). The V gene lost 1 base and the J gene lost 2 bases, with 11 bases spanning the gap. From germline, CDR1 is SGDLS and CDR2 YYNGEE. This CDR3 is 15 amino acids long. CDR3 residues: CASSVSGPITDTQYF. Written as DNA, the CDR3 is TGTGCCAGCAGCGTAAGCGGGCCAATCACAGATACGCAGTATTTT.

V and J are TRBV7-9 and TRBJ2-1; tentatively, D is TRBD2 (6 bases). The V end lost 7 bases, the J end lost 5 bases, and 27 bases lay between the germline ends. The CDR3 sequence is 18 residues long. The germline V gene encodes CDR1 SEHNR and CDR2 FQNEAQ (reference sequence). The CDR3 is CASTPWGEVSSTDNEQFF. The CDR3 bases are TGTGCCAGCACCCCGTGGGGGGAGGTTTCATCTACCGACAATGAGCAGTTCTTC. The entire variable domain, with the rest obtained from reference TRBV7-9 and TRBJ2-1, is as follows: DTGVSQNPRHKITKRGQNVTFRCDPISEHNRLYWYRQTLGQGPEFLTYFQNEAQLEKSRLLSDRFSAERPKGSFSTLEIQRTEQGDSAMYLCASTPWGEVSSTDNEQFFGPGTRLTVL.

V gene TRBV6-6 combines with J gene TRBJ2-7, with a possible D match to TRBD1 (5 bases). V shed 10 bases and J shed 2 bases, with 9 bases lying between them. CDR3 length: 11 amino acids. Per the germline V gene, CDR1 is MNHNY and CDR2 is SVGAGI (reference sequence). CDR3 loop: CATSGTYEQYF. The CDR3 nucleotides read TGTGCCACCTCAGGGACCTACGAGCAGTACTTC.

Here the CDR3 reads CASSRDSGETQYF. CDR3 nucleotide sequence: TGTGCCAGCAGTAGGGACAGCGGAGAGACCCAGTACTTC. The chain recombines TRBV6-9 with TRBJ2-5; 7 nucleotides agree with TRBD1. The CDR3 has 13 amino acids. V trimming: 5 bases; J trimming: 4 bases; junction bases outside the gene matches: 4. Germline CDR1 is MNHGY and CDR2 is SVAAGI.

V is TRBV9 and J is TRBJ2-2; 7 nucleotides match TRBD1. Germline loops: CDR1 SGDLS, CDR2 YYNGEE. J lost 7 bases, V lost 3 bases, and 3 bases had no gene match. The CDR3 covers 13 residues. CDR3 amino acids: CASSGGGIGELFF. In DNA form, the CDR3 reads TGTGCCAGCAGCGGAGGGGGCATCGGGGAGCTGTTTTTT.

By share, this clone ranks as medium-sized. The DNA for the CDR3 is TGCGCCAGCGGCCTAGATCCTAGCGGGGGTTACAATGAGCAGTTCTTC. Encoded protein: CASGLDPSGGYNEQFF. The chain carries TRBV4-1 and TRBJ2-1, with 10 bases fitting TRBD2. The CDR3 length is 16 residues. J lost 4 bases, V lost 8 bases, and 11 bases had no gene match. CDR1 and CDR2 from the germline V gene are MGHRA and YSYEKL.

As concerns this clone: The germline gene is not matched at one end of the junction; a read error may be the cause. J is TRBJ2-5 and V is TRBV9, with D maybe TRBD1 (5 bases). Germline CDR1 and CDR2: SGDLS and YYNGEE. The CDR3 covers 14 residues. In DNA, the CDR3 is TGTGCCGGCAGCGCCCAAGGGGTCAGGGAGACCCAGTACTTC. Protein product: CAGSAQGVRETQYF.

This clone was picked up a small number of times. V gene TRBV27 combines with J gene TRBJ1-1, with a weak D call TRBD1 (5 bases). CDR1 and CDR2 (germline): MNHEY, SMNVEV (reference sequence). The CDR3 consists of 13 residues. V lost 4 bases to trimming and J lost 1 base, with 7 bases between them. CDR3: CASSWGPNTEAFF. CDR3 bases: TGTGCCAGCAGTTGGGGCCCGAACACTGAAGCTTTCTTT.

The rearrangement links TRBV5-1 to TRBJ1-3, with 8 bases that match TRBD1. The V gene's germline CDR1 is SGHRS and CDR2 YFSETQ. V trimming: 4 bases; J trimming: 3 bases; junction bases outside the gene matches: 6. This CDR3 contains 15 residues. The CDR3 DNA sequence: TGCGCCAGCAGCCGGGACAGGTTTGGTGGAAACACCATATATTTT. This gives the protein CASSRDRFGGNTIYF. The variable domain in full, with the rest retrieved from reference TRBV5-1 and TRBJ1-3, is KAGVTQTPRYLIKTRGQQVTLSCSPISGHRSVSWYQQTPGQGLQFLFEYFSETQRNKGNFPGRFSGRQFSNSRSEMNVSTLELGDSALYLCASSRDRFGGNTIYFGEGSWLTVV.

The chain recombines TRBV7-9 with TRBJ1-2; TRBD1 matches 10 bases. The CDR3 spans 15 residues. The V gene's germline CDR1 is SEHNR and CDR2 FQNEAQ (reference sequence). Trimming cost V 5 bases and J 4 bases; bases outside gene matches: 7. The CDR3 loop is CASSKRQGATYGYTF. The CDR3, as DNA: TGTGCCAGCAGCAAGAGACAGGGGGCAACCTATGGCTACACCTTC.

V and J are TRBV7-9 and TRBJ1-5; the D gene is possibly TRBD1 (5 bases). The V end lost 1 base, the J end lost 4 bases, and 8 bases lay between the germline ends. CDR1 SEHNR and CDR2 FQNEAQ come from the germline V gene (reference sequence). This CDR3 is 14 amino acids long. The CDR3 region has the DNA TGTGCCAGCAGCTTAGAGACAGATAATCAGCCCCAGCATTTT. Translating gives CASSLETDNQPQHF.

The rearrangement links TRBV10-3 to TRBJ2-7; 7 positions agree with TRBD2. Trimming removed 6 bases from V and 2 bases from J; junction bases left unmatched: 7. Looked up from germline, CDR1 is ENHRY and CDR2 is SYGVKD. CDR3 size: 14 residues. CDR3 DNA sequence: TGTGCCATCAGCGAGGCTAGCGGAACCTACGAGCAGTACTTC. Its translation: CAISEASGTYEQYF.

There are a few counts of this clone. The genes are TRBV27 and TRBJ2-7; D is perhaps TRBD2 (5 bases). Germline CDR1 is MNHEY and CDR2 is SMNVEV (reference sequence). CDR3 size: 14 residues. Trimming pared 3 bases from V and 6 bases from J, leaving 15 bases between. CDR3 DNA: TGTGCCAGCAGTTTGACGCTAGCCTTGGGCGAGCAGTACTTC. It is translated as CASSLTLALGEQYF.

The chain employs TRBV20-1 and TRBJ2-7; D remains unclear. V shed 7 bases and J shed 4 bases, with 11 bases lying between them. The length of the CDR3 is 11 residues. Germline CDR1 reads DFQATT; CDR2 reads SNEGSKA (reference sequence). Here the CDR3 DNA reads TGCAGTGTCTTTGAACAGTACGAGCAGTACTTC. This gives the protein CSVFEQYEQYF.

V gene TRBV30 combines with J gene TRBJ2-7, with a tentative D call TRBD2 (5 bases). This CDR3 is built from 12 residues. Per the germline V gene, CDR1 is GTSNPN and CDR2 is SVGIG (reference sequence). Trimming removed 0 bases from V and 5 bases from J, with 8 bases in between. In DNA, the CDR3 is TGTGCCTGGAGTGTGGTGGGAGACGAGCAGTACTTC. Its translation is CAWSVVGDEQYF.

The chain joins TRBV6-6 to TRBJ2-2, with D possibly TRBD2 on 6 matching bases. The CDR3 spans 16 residues. Germline V CDR1 and CDR2: MNHNY, SVGAGI (reference sequence). V was clipped by 6 bases and J by 3 bases, with 17 bases between them. CDR3 sequence: CASSPSPGLDTGELFF. CDR3 bases: TGTGCCAGCAGCCCCTCACCGGGACTTGACACCGGGGAGCTGTTTTTT.

This clone was observed a handful of times. V and J are TRBV29-1 and TRBJ1-2; no reliable D call. Germline assignment: CDR1 SQVTM and CDR2 ANQGSEA. The CDR3 has 11 residues. V lost 4 bases to trimming and J lost 3 bases, with 6 bases between them. The CDR3 loop reads CSVVQDYGYTF. DNA of the CDR3: TGCAGCGTTGTTCAGGACTATGGCTACACCTTC.

This clone was counted a few times. The V gene is TRBV2, the J gene TRBJ2-4, with 7 bases matching TRBD2. Germline CDR1 is SNHLY and CDR2 is FYNNEI. V shed 8 bases, J shed 9 bases, and the junction held 13 bases outside the gene matches. CDR3 length equals 14 residues. The CDR3 coding sequence is TGTGCCAGCTCGGCGGGAGAGGCACGGACCATTCAGTACTTC. Amino acid sequence: CASSAGEARTIQYF.

The CDR3 DNA reads as TGCGCCAGCAGCCAGAGGATGGGTGCGGGAGGGTTCGATGAGCAGTTCTTC. This translates into CASSQRMGAGGFDEQFF. The chain employs TRBV4-1 and TRBJ2-1, with 9 bases lining up with TRBD2. This CDR3 contains 17 residues. Trimming removed 3 bases from V and 8 bases from J; junction bases left unmatched: 14. CDR1 and CDR2 from the germline V gene are MGHRA and YSYEKL.

The V and J genes are TRBV7-9 and TRBJ2-2, with TRBD1 matching 10 bases. The CDR3 contains 17 residues. Germline V gives CDR1 SEHNR, CDR2 FQNEAQ (reference sequence). Trimming at V came to 7 bases and at J to 5 bases, leaving 13 bases not matched to a gene. This CDR3 reads CASTPRFRDRGTGELFF. The CDR3 nucleotides are TGTGCCAGCACCCCACGTTTCCGGGACAGGGGAACCGGGGAGCTGTTTTTT.